Shown below are 13 T cell receptor beta chains from a single sample sequenced in a study of breast tumors, draining lymph nodes, adjacent tissues. Breast cancer patients provided tissue from their axillary draining lymph nodes. TCRdb reanalysed the multiplex PCR reads using MiXCR and keeps one entry per CDR3 protein. The sample carries 150,000 to 200,000 distinct CDR3 sequences, around a third recorded once. Sequencing was performed on axillary lymph node tissue. The receptors originated from a female donor with breast cancer. Some clones in this sample may be carry-over from other donors' samples.

This clonotype was counted many times. The genes are TRBV4-1 and TRBJ1-5; 8 bases are a match to TRBD1. Germline loops: CDR1 MGHRA, CDR2 YSYEKL. The CDR3 runs to 17 residues. With V trimmed by 3 bases and J by 0 bases, 7 bases remained unmatched. This CDR3 reads CASSQSGGPYSNQPQHF. CDR3 DNA: TGCGCCAGCAGCCAGTCAGGGGGCCCATATAGCAATCAGCCCCAGCATTTT.

About this clonotype: One junction end does not reproduce the germline sequence, and a read error may be involved. V and J are TRBV12-3 or TRBV12-4 and TRBJ2-3; TRBD2 matches 15 bases. The CDR3 sequence is 18 residues long. For the CDR3, the DNA is TGTGCCAGCAGTGAGGGACTAGCGGGGGGACTACGCACAGATACGCGGTATTTT. It translates to CASSEGLAGGLRTDTRYF.

Remarks on this clonotype: One junction end disagrees with the germline gene, perhaps due to a read error. The chain links TRBV2 to TRBJ2-2; the D gene is possibly TRBD1 (6 bases). Germline CDR1 SNHLY, CDR2 FYNNEI. This CDR3 comprises 16 residues. CDR3 DNA: TGTGCCAGCAGTGAAGCACAGGGCCGGGGCACCTGGGAGCTGTTTTTT. This codes for CASSEAQGRGTWELFF.

The J gene is TRBJ2-5, the V gene TRBV10-3; 8 bases are a match to TRBD1. The germline CDR1 and CDR2 sequences are ENHRY and SYGVKD. Unmatched junction bases numbered 3, after V lost 5 bases and J lost 4 bases. The CDR3 consists of 13 residues. The CDR3 protein is CAISQTGVETQYF. DNA of the CDR3: TGTGCCATCAGTCAGACAGGGGTAGAGACCCAGTACTTC.

Comments on this clonotype: At one boundary the junction diverges from the germline segment, which might be a read error. The chain recombines TRBV20-1 with TRBJ2-2; a possible D gene is TRBD1 (6 bases). CDR3 length equals 14 residues. Germline assignment: CDR1 DFQATT and CDR2 SNEGSKA (reference sequence). As DNA, the CDR3 is TGCAGTGCTAATGACAGGCTAAACACCGGGGAGCCGTTTTTT. Its protein product is CSANDRLNTGEPFF.

This clonotype turned up a few times. The rearrangement uses TRBV12-3 or TRBV12-4 and TRBJ2-3, with 8 bases identical to TRBD2. CDR3 size: 18 residues. V lost 8 bases to trimming and J lost 0 bases; unmatched junction nucleotides: 16. The CDR3 protein is CASSPQLGLAVSTDTQYF. In DNA form, the CDR3 reads TGTGCCAGCTCACCACAGCTAGGACTAGCAGTGAGCACAGATACGCAGTATTTT.

The chain employs TRBV7-9 and TRBJ1-1; 7 nucleotides agree with TRBD1. Germline V gene data show CDR1 as SEHNR and CDR2 as FQNEAQ (reference sequence). CDR3 length: 12 amino acids. V trimming: 6 bases; J trimming: 8 bases; junction bases outside the gene matches: 6. CDR3 loop: CASSPQGTEAFF. The DNA for the CDR3 is TGTGCCAGCAGTCCACAGGGGACGGAAGCTTTCTTT.

In its sample, this clonotype was seen many times. This rearrangement joins TRBV27 to TRBJ2-7; 8 bases line up with TRBD1. Germline V CDR1 and CDR2: MNHEY, SMNVEV (reference sequence). V dropped 6 bases and J dropped 2; count of bases not matched to a gene: 6. The CDR3 covers 14 residues. The chain's CDR3 is CASRGDRLAYEQYF. DNA of the CDR3: TGTGCCAGCAGAGGGGACAGGCTAGCCTACGAGCAGTACTTC.

For this clonotype: A read error may explain this, as a much larger clone is one base away. The V call is TRBV7-3, the J call TRBJ2-1, with 16 positions matching TRBD2. From germline, CDR1 is SGHTA and CDR2 FQGTGA. The CDR3 consists of 19 residues. The CDR3 DNA follows: TGTGCCAGCAGTCTCACACTTGGGACTAGCGGGGGGGCCTCGAATGAGCCGTTCTTC. Residues: CASSLTLGTSGGASNEPFF.

The chain has TRBV19 and TRBJ2-4; possibly TRBD1 or TRBD2 for D (5 bases each). The CDR3 has 15 residues. Germline values: CDR1 LNHDA, CDR2 SQIVND (reference sequence). V was pared by 4 bases and J by 2 bases, with 12 bases between. CDR3 protein: CASSRVGVSKNIQYF. In nucleotides, the CDR3 is TGTGCCAGTAGTAGGGTGGGGGTTTCCAAAAACATTCAGTACTTC. The complete variable domain, with remaining parts taken from reference TRBV19 and TRBJ2-4, reads DGGITQSPKYLFRKEGQNVTLSCEQNLNHDAMYWYRQDPGQGLRLIYYSQIVNDFQKGDIAEGYSVSREKKESFPLTVTSAQKNPTAFYLCASSRVGVSKNIQYFGAGTRLSVL.

Ten or more counts support this clonotype. The chain carries TRBV6-6 and TRBJ2-1; D unresolved. Trimming pared 2 bases from V and 3 bases from J, leaving 14 bases between. The length of the CDR3 is 16 residues. The germline V gene has CDR1 MNHNY and CDR2 SVGAGI (reference sequence). The CDR3 coding sequence is TGTGCCAGCAGTTACGATTTGGGCGGCGGCTACAATGAGCAGTTCTTC. Its translation: CASSYDLGGGYNEQFF.

V is TRBV6-6 and J is TRBJ2-1; no firm D call. CDR1 and CDR2 (germline): MNHNY, SVGAGI (reference sequence). CDR3 size: 17 residues. The CDR3 sequence is CPISGSGQTITGNEQFF. For the CDR3, the DNA is TGTCCCATCAGTGGGTCGGGTCAGACGATAACCGGCAATGAGCAGTTCTTC.

This clonotype has only a few counts. This chain joins TRBV28 and TRBJ1-4; D gene ambiguous. This CDR3 is built from 13 residues. Trimming took 1 base from V and 7 from J, leaving 7 bases between them. Germline CDR1 is MDHEN and CDR2 is SYDVKM. The CDR3 coding sequence is TGTGCCAGCAGTTTATCAGGAGGTGAAAAACTGTTTTTT. Its protein is CASSLSGGEKLFF.